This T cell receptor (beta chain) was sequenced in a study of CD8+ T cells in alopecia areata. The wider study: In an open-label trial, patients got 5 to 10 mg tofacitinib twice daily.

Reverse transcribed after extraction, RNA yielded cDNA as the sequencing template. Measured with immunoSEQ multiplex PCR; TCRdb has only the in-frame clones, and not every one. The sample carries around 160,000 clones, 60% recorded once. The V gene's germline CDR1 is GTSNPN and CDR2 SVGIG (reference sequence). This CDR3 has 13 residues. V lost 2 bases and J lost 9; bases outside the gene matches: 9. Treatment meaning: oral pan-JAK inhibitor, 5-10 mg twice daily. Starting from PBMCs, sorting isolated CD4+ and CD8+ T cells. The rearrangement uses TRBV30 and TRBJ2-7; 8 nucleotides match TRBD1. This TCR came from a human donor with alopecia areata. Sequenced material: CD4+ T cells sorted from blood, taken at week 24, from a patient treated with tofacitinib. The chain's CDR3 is CAWSQTGGNWQYF. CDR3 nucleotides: TGTGCCTGGAGTCAAACAGGGGGAAACTGGCAGTACTTC. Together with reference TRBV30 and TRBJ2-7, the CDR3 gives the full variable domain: SQTIHQWPATLVQPVGSPLSLECTVEGTSNPNLYWYRQAAGRGLQLLFYSVGIGQISSEVPQNLSASRPQDRQFILSSKKLLLSDSGFYLCAWSQTGGNWQYFGPGTRLTVT.